The 30 T cell receptor beta chains reported below all come from one sample, sequenced in a study of T cells expressing NK-cell markers. TCRdb derives one entry per CDR3 protein from the 5' RACE reads, leaving out DNA. The sample table includes about 160,000 distinct CDR3 sequences. The material sequenced was blood T cells: a sorted CD56 or NKG2C T cell subset, CD4+ or CD8+ T cells, or bulk PBMC T cells (not recorded which). The receptors here all came from a woman between 18 and 70 years old in good health.

V is TRBV5-1 and J is TRBJ2-6; TCRdb proposes TRBD1, but this gene call is untestable without DNA. Germline CDR1 SGHRS, CDR2 YFSETQ. The CDR3 is 18 amino acids. CDR3 amino acids: CASSFRAGGHSGANVLTF.

The J gene is TRBJ1-1, the V gene TRBV4-1. Germline CDR1 MGHRA, CDR2 YSYEKL. This CDR3 spans 13 amino acids. The CDR3 region is CASKVLPATEAFF.

The chain combines TRBV12-3 or TRBV12-4 with TRBJ2-7; as DNA is missing, the TRBD1 call by TCRdb cannot be tested. This CDR3 is 16 amino acids long. The CDR3 spells CASSLRQGPLSYEQYF.

V gene TRBV7-2 combines with J gene TRBJ1-1; lacking DNA, the TRBD1 call made by TCRdb goes unchecked. Looked up from germline, CDR1 is SGHTA and CDR2 is FQGNSA. The CDR3 spans 16 residues. The CDR3 here is CASSLVTGISNTEAFF.

V is TRBV7-9 and J is TRBJ1-2; the TCRdb call, TRBD1, lacks DNA for checking. The CDR3 consists of 14 residues. Germline assignment: CDR1 SEHNR and CDR2 FQNEAQ (reference sequence). CDR3: CASNSGQAVYGYTF.

V gene TRBV27 combines with J gene TRBJ1-5. Germline-derived CDR1 and CDR2 are MNHEY and SMNVEV (reference sequence). This CDR3 is built from 15 residues. The CDR3 protein is CASSFDAQGTQPQHF.

This sequence joins TRBV7-6 and TRBJ2-5; as DNA is missing, the TRBD1 call by TCRdb cannot be tested. In germline, CDR1 is SGHVS, CDR2 FNYEAQ. CDR3 size: 15 residues. Here the CDR3 reads CASSSLQGAPETQYF.

This chain's CDR3 is CASSFAMSPTMNTEAFF. V is TRBV27 and J is TRBJ1-1. CDR3 size: 17 residues. Germline CDR1 MNHEY, CDR2 SMNVEV (reference sequence).

This sequence joins TRBV4-2 and TRBJ2-1. Germline CDR1 and CDR2: LGHNA and YNFKEQ. This CDR3 spans 14 amino acids. The CDR3 sequence: CASSQPAFWNEQFF.

The V call is TRBV7-9, the J call TRBJ2-2; the D call of TRBD1 rests on TCRdb alone, since no DNA is present to check it. This CDR3 is 12 amino acids long. The germline CDR1 and CDR2 sequences are SEHNR and FQNEAQ (reference sequence). The CDR3 here is CASTPMGGELFF. Variable domain in full (rest from reference TRBV7-9 and TRBJ2-2): DTGVSQNPRHKITKRGQNVTFRCDPISEHNRLYWYRQTLGQGPEFLTYFQNEAQLEKSRLLSDRFSAERPKGSFSTLEIQRTEQGDSAMYLCASTPMGGELFFGEGSRLTVL.

The rearrangement joins TRBV7-2 to TRBJ2-3. Germline V gene lookup returns CDR1 SGHTA and CDR2 FQGNSA. The CDR3 consists of 12 residues. The CDR3 loop reads CASSLSTDTQYF.

The chain carries TRBV7-9 and TRBJ2-3; checking the TCRdb D call of TRBD1 is not possible without DNA. Per the germline V gene, CDR1 is SEHNR and CDR2 is FQNEAQ (reference sequence). The CDR3 runs 15 residues. The CDR3 sequence: CASTNLQGFTDTQYF.

The CDR3: CASNRDSNQPQHF. The gene calls are TRBV6-1 and TRBJ1-5; TCRdb outputs TRBD1, but without DNA this stays unchecked. The CDR3 length is 13 residues. Germline V lookup: CDR1 MNHNS, CDR2 SASEGT.

The chain uses TRBV7-3 and TRBJ2-7; TCRdb selects TRBD2, and the lack of DNA leaves this call unchecked. This CDR3 contains 18 residues. Per germline, CDR1 SGHTA and CDR2 FQGTGA. This CDR3 reads CASSSVTSGGAFSYEQYF.

The V call is TRBV5-6, the J call TRBJ2-1. The CDR3 contains 13 residues. Per the germline V gene, CDR1 is SGHDT and CDR2 is YYEEEE. This CDR3 reads CASSLGGYNEQFF.

This chain joins TRBV12-3 or TRBV12-4 and TRBJ1-3; checking the TCRdb D call of TRBD1 is not possible without DNA. The CDR3 runs 14 residues. This chain's CDR3 is CASSLTGGGNTIYF.

The rearrangement joins TRBV5-1 to TRBJ2-1; TCRdb's D call, TRBD2, is unchecked because there is no DNA. The CDR3 is made up of 14 amino acids. CDR1 is SGHRS and CDR2 is YFSETQ in the germline V gene. The CDR3: CASSSMTSGNEQFF.

The rearrangement uses TRBV27 and TRBJ1-5. The CDR3 consists of 16 residues. Germline V gene sequence: CDR1 MNHEY, CDR2 SMNVEV (reference sequence). The CDR3 region is CASSLSAQGPNQPQHF.

The genes are TRBV6-1 and TRBJ1-3; TCRdb indicates TRBD1, and absent DNA this call remains unverified. Looked up from germline, CDR1 is MNHNS and CDR2 is SASEGT. The CDR3 covers 20 residues. CDR3 amino acids: CASSEKGDRRILGSGNTIYF.

The rearrangement links TRBV2 to TRBJ2-1; the TRBD1 assignment by TCRdb is unverifiable without DNA. CDR1 is SNHLY and CDR2 is FYNNEI in the germline V gene. The CDR3 length is 15 residues. Here the CDR3 reads CASSDYRGSGDEQFF.

The CDR3: CASTTVGGELFF. The chain employs TRBV6-2 or TRBV6-3 and TRBJ2-2. This CDR3 contains 12 residues. CDR1 MNHEY and CDR2 SVGEGT come from the germline V gene.

The chain carries TRBV24-1 and TRBJ2-5; TCRdb indicates TRBD1, and absent DNA this call remains unverified. In germline, CDR1 is KGHDR, CDR2 SFDVKD. The CDR3 loop spans 16 amino acids. The CDR3 region is CATSDTPHRGGETQYF.

V usage is TRBV5-1 and J usage is TRBJ1-5; absent DNA, TCRdb's TRBD1 call cannot be checked. The CDR3 length is 14 residues. Germline V gene sequence: CDR1 SGHRS, CDR2 YFSETQ. CDR3 sequence: CASSFTGIGEPQHF.

V and J are TRBV20-1 and TRBJ2-3; TCRdb picks TRBD2, but there is no DNA to check that call. The CDR3 is 14 residues long. CDR1 is DFQATT, CDR2 SNEGSKA, per germline (reference sequence). CDR3 residues: CSAPRRDLTDTQYF.

The chain has TRBV10-3 and TRBJ2-7; with no DNA, the TCRdb D assignment of TRBD2 cannot be verified. The CDR3 is 14 amino acids. In germline, CDR1 is ENHRY, CDR2 SYGVKD. CDR3 sequence: CAISVAGASYEQYF.

V gene TRBV7-9 combines with J gene TRBJ2-3; the D call from TCRdb, TRBD2, cannot be confirmed without DNA. This CDR3 contains 14 residues. Per germline, CDR1 SEHNR and CDR2 FQNEAQ (reference sequence). This chain's CDR3 is CASSSGGFTDTQYF.

The chain carries TRBV4-1 and TRBJ2-3; the TCRdb D gene call, TRBD2, has no DNA to confirm it. Per the germline V gene, CDR1 is MGHRA and CDR2 is YSYEKL. The CDR3 extends over 14 amino acids. The CDR3 region is CASRLGTSTDTQYF.

The genes are TRBV6-1 and TRBJ2-3; with no DNA, the TCRdb D assignment of TRBD2 cannot be verified. The germline CDR1 and CDR2 sequences are MNHNS and SASEGT. The CDR3 covers 15 residues. The CDR3: CASRGASGSTDTQYF.

The chain employs TRBV20-1 and TRBJ1-4; the TRBD1 assignment by TCRdb is unverifiable without DNA. Germline V gene data show CDR1 as DFQATT and CDR2 as SNEGSKA (reference sequence). The CDR3 runs to 13 residues. CDR3 amino acids: CSARTGGYEKLFF.

The chain carries TRBV12-3 or TRBV12-4 and TRBJ1-2; TCRdb lists TRBD1, though no DNA is available to test this call. This CDR3 comprises 13 residues. CDR3 protein: CASVRSGGYGYTF.